A selection of T cell receptor beta chains follows, all from one sample in a study of CD8 T cells in Susac syndrome. TCRdb fed the immunoSEQ multiplex PCR reads into MiXCR, producing one record per CDR3 protein. In the table there are tens of thousands of distinct CDR3 sequences, approximately 95% of which are singletons. Input material: CD8+ T cells from PBMCs. These receptors were collected from a human donor with Susac syndrome. The CDR3 runs from the conserved cysteine through the conserved F or W. D genes are given only for firm matches. Clone size is not always given. Where it is, it says once, few, many or a class for expanded clones.

>TRBJ2-2|TRBD1|NA|TRBV28
TGTGCCAGCAGTTTAGGGACAGTGAACACCGGGGAGCTGTTTTTT
CASSLGTVNTGELFF
>TRBJ2-1|TRBD2|NA|TRBV27
TGTGCCAGCAGTCAGACTAGCGGGCTCTTTAATGAGCAGTTCTTC
CASSQTSGLFNEQFF
>TRBJ2-5|NA|once|TRBV6-5
TGTGCCAGCAGTTACTCCCGGGGGGCAGGATCGAGAGAGACCCAGTACTTC
CASSYSRGAGSRETQYF
>TRBJ2-7|NA|NA|TRBV5-6
TGTGCCAGCAGCTTGGGGGGGATAAAAACCTACGAGCAGTACTTC
CASSLGGIKTYEQYF
>TRBJ1-4|NA|NA|TRBV29-1
TGCAGCGCCTGGGTCGAGGAAAAACTGTTTTTT
CSAWVEEKLFF
>TRBJ2-3|TRBD2|NA|TRBV20-1
TGCAGTGCTAGAGAACGGTTACTAGCGGTCGCAGATACGCAGTATTTT
CSARERLLAVADTQYF
>TRBJ1-1|NA|NA|TRBV29-1
TGCAGCGTTGGGGTTAACACTGAAGCTTTCTTT
CSVGVNTEAFF
>TRBJ2-7|NA|NA|TRBV20-1
TGCAGTGCTCCGTGGGCTAAGGTCGTAACCTACGAGCAGTACTTC
CSAPWAKVVTYEQYF
>TRBJ2-7|NA|NA|TRBV5-4
TGTGCCAGCAGCCCGACTCCCTCCTACGAGCAGTACTTC
CASSPTPSYEQYF
>TRBJ2-1|NA|NA|TRBV7-9
TGTGCCAGCAGCTTATGGGCGGCTGAGCAGTTCTTC
CASSLWAAEQFF
>TRBJ2-7|TRBD1|NA|TRBV29-1
TGCAGCGTGGAAGGGACAGCTCCCTACGAGCAGTACTTC
CSVEGTAPYEQYF
>TRBJ2-3|NA|NA|TRBV3-1
TGTGCCAGCAGCCAAGTATTGGCAGATACGCAGTATTTT
CASSQVLADTQYF
>TRBJ2-7|NA|NA|TRBV27
TGTGCCAGCAGTTTCAGCATCGAAGGCGAGCAGTACTTC
CASSFSIEGEQYF
>TRBJ1-2|NA|NA|TRBV6-5
TGTGCCAGCAGTTACGGGCGGAACTATGGCTACACCTTC
CASSYGRNYGYTF
>TRBJ1-2|NA|NA|TRBV5-4
TGTGCCAGCAGCTTATGGACGGACTATGGCTACACCTTC
CASSLWTDYGYTF
>TRBJ1-1|NA|NA|TRBV19
TGTGCCAGTAGTATCAACTCGGAGGGGAACACTGAAGCTTTCTTT
CASSINSEGNTEAFF
>TRBJ2-1|NA|NA|TRBV4-3
TGCGCCAGCAGCCAAGATGGAGGTCCTGGTTACAATGAGCAGTTCTTC
CASSQDGGPGYNEQFF
>TRBJ2-3|NA|NA|TRBV6-5
TGTGCCAGCAGTTACTCGGGGGACAGCACAGATACGCAGTATTTT
CASSYSGDSTDTQYF
>TRBJ2-1|TRBD2|NA|TRBV20-1
TGCAGTGCTAGCCTAGGCCTAGCGGGAGGAGCCTACAATGAGCAGTTCTTC
CSASLGLAGGAYNEQFF
>TRBJ2-7|TRBD1|NA|TRBV2
TGTGCCAGCAGGGTACAGGGGTTCTACGAGCAGTACTTC
CASRVQGFYEQYF
>TRBJ1-2|TRBD1|NA|TRBV20-1
TGCAGTGCTAGAGATAGACAGGGGATGAACTATGGCTACACCTTC
CSARDRQGMNYGYTF
>TRBJ2-1|NA|NA|TRBV29-1
TGCAGCGTTCCCCACGGGAATGAGCAGTTCTTC
CSVPHGNEQFF
>TRBJ1-1|NA|NA|TRBV7-3
TGTGCCAGCAGCTTAACAGGGGGTGCCATGAACACTGAAGCTTTCTTT
CASSLTGGAMNTEAFF
>TRBJ2-5|TRBD2|NA|TRBV28
TGTGCCAGCAGTTTACTAGCGGGAGGCCGGGAGACCCAGTACTTC
CASSLLAGGRETQYF
>TRBJ2-5|NA|NA|TRBV11-2
TGTGCCAGCAGCCTGTGGGAGAACCAAGAGACCCAGTACTTC
CASSLWENQETQYF
>TRBJ2-1|TRBD2|NA|TRBV19
TGTGCCAGTAGTACCACCCCAGCGGGAAGCTACAATGAGCAGTTCTTC
CASSTTPAGSYNEQFF
>TRBJ2-7|NA|NA|TRBV6-6
TGTGCCAGCAGTCCAACTCTGGGGGAAGGGGACGAGCAGTACTTC
CASSPTLGEGDEQYF
>TRBJ2-7|TRBD1|NA|TRBV12-3/TRBV12-4
TGTGCCAGTGCGATCGGACAGGGGAACTACGAGCAGTACTTC
CASAIGQGNYEQYF
>TRBJ2-1|NA|NA|TRBV5-1
TGCGCCAGCAGCCCAGGTTACTACCAATCCTACAATGAGCAGTTCTTC
CASSPGYYQSYNEQFF
>TRBJ2-3|TRBD2|NA|TRBV13
TGTGCCAGCAGCACCGGGACTAGCGGGAGGATAGGAGATACGCAGTATTTT
CASSTGTSGRIGDTQYF
>TRBJ2-1|NA|NA|TRBV24-1
TGTGCCACCAGTGACGGGGGCGATGAGCAGTTCTTC
CATSDGGDEQFF
>TRBJ2-5|NA|NA|TRBV6-5
TGTGCCAGCAGTTGGCCGGACGTCGGCCGAACTTATCAAGAGACCCAGTACTTC
CASSWPDVGRTYQETQYF
>TRBJ2-5|NA|NA|TRBV27
TGTGCCAGCAAGTTTTCCGCAAGCAGCGAACAAGAGACCCAGTACTTC
CASKFSASSEQETQYF
>TRBJ2-2|TRBD1|NA|TRBV20-1
TGCAGTGCTAGAGATTGGCTGGGGACAGACGAACACCGCACCGGGGAGCTGTTTTTT
CSARDWLGTDEHRTGELFF
>TRBJ1-5|TRBD1|NA|TRBV7-9
TGTGCCAGCAGCCCGGGACAGGCAAATCAGCCCCAGCATTTT
CASSPGQANQPQHF
>TRBJ2-7|TRBD2|NA|TRBV7-3
TGTGCCAGCAGCTCGGCGGGAGGGGAGGCTCACGAGCAGTACTTC
CASSSAGGEAHEQYF
>TRBJ2-4|TRBD1|NA|TRBV12-3/TRBV12-4
TGTGCCAGCAGTCCCCGACAGGGAGAAGACATTCAGTACTTC
CASSPRQGEDIQYF
>TRBJ2-2|NA|NA|TRBV29-1
TGCAGCGCCTCCGCACCGAACACCGGGGAGCTGTTTTTT
CSASAPNTGELFF
>TRBJ2-7|NA|NA|TRBV29-1
TGCAGCGTTGAAGATCCTGGGGGCTACGAGCAGTACTTC
CSVEDPGGYEQYF
>TRBJ1-2|NA|NA|TRBV29-1
TGCAGCGTTTCCCTCGGAGGGGACTATGGCTACACCTTC
CSVSLGGDYGYTF
>TRBJ2-1|TRBD2|NA|TRBV30
TGTGCCTGGAGTGCTAGCGGGAGTTTTAATGAGCAGTTCTTC
CAWSASGSFNEQFF